Shown below are 24 T cell receptor beta chains from a single sample sequenced in a study of response to subunit inactivated influenza vaccine. TCRdb reanalysed the RT-PCR reads using MiXCR and keeps one entry per CDR3 protein. This table holds more than 400,000 distinct CDR3 sequences, approximately 7.8% found once. The material was PBMCs from blood, obtained roughly 24 months after vaccination. The receptors come from a man between 50 and 75 years old who received an inactivated influenza vaccine.

This clonotype has a handful of counts. CDR3 nucleotides: TGTGCCAGCAGCGTGACAGGGCGCGAGCAGTACTTC. Protein product: CASSVTGREQYF. V gene TRBV9 combines with J gene TRBJ2-7; the match to TRBD1 covers 7 bases. The J segment lost 6 bases and the V segment lost 2 bases, leaving 2 bases of the junction unmatched. The CDR3 contains 12 residues. Germline loops: CDR1 SGDLS, CDR2 YYNGEE.

The sample holds a few counts of this clonotype. The V gene is TRBV12-3 or TRBV12-4, the J gene TRBJ2-1, with 10 bases identical to TRBD2. V shed 6 bases, J shed 6 bases, and the junction held 5 bases outside the gene matches. CDR3 size: 14 residues. CDR3 DNA: TGTGCCAGCAGGGCCGGACTAGCGGCCAATGAGCAGTTCTTC. This translates into CASRAGLAANEQFF.

To note about this clonotype: Compared with germline, one end of the junction differs, possibly owing to a read error. The chain carries TRBV7-9 and TRBJ2-1; unclear D gene. CDR1 is SEHNR, CDR2 FQNEAQ, per germline (reference sequence). The CDR3 spans 13 residues. CDR3 sequence (DNA): TGTGCCGGCAGCTTATCTATAGGCAATGAGCAGTTCTTC. Translated: CAGSLSIGNEQFF.

This clonotype occurred a few times. The chain has TRBV20-1 and TRBJ2-1, with a possible D match to TRBD1 (7 bases). Germline CDR1 is DFQATT and CDR2 is SNEGSKA (reference sequence). The CDR3 consists of 15 residues. The V and J ends lost 5 bases and 5 bases respectively, with 19 bases between them. CDR3 residues: CSAGRGQGGNNEQFF. CDR3 coding DNA: TGCAGTGCTGGCCGCGGGCAGGGGGGAAACAATGAGCAGTTCTTC.

This clonotype was picked up a small number of times. A much larger clone sits a single nucleotide away, making a read error possible. V and J are TRBV5-6 and TRBJ2-2; D uncertain. The germline V gene encodes CDR1 SGHDT and CDR2 YYEEEE. This CDR3 is built from 13 residues. The V end lost 1 base, the J end lost 1 base, and 2 bases lay between the germline ends. The CDR3 here is CASSLWNTGELFF. CDR3 in DNA: TGTGCCAGCAGCTTGTGGAACACCGGGGAGCTGTTTTTT.

This clonotype has at least ten counts. V and J are TRBV15 and TRBJ2-3; D is unclear. Trimming took 4 bases from V and 3 from J, leaving 8 bases between them. In germline, CDR1 is LNHNV, CDR2 YYDKDF (reference sequence). The CDR3 spans 13 residues. The CDR3 sequence is CATSTRQTDTQYF. CDR3 nucleotides: TGTGCCACCAGCACTCGACAAACAGATACGCAGTATTTT.

This clonotype was observed a handful of times. The genes are TRBV7-6 and TRBJ1-1, with no clear D. Germline V lookup: CDR1 SGHVS, CDR2 FNYEAQ. V was clipped by 5 bases and J by 1 base, with 20 bases between them. CDR3 length: 17 amino acids. In DNA, the CDR3 is TGTGCCAGCAGCCCTATCGTAGGGTTCGAAAGGAACACTGAAGCTTTCTTT. It specifies CASSPIVGFERNTEAFF.

This clonotype was detected many times. The chain joins TRBV4-2 to TRBJ1-1, with D perhaps TRBD1 (5 bases). The germline V gene encodes CDR1 LGHNA and CDR2 YNFKEQ. V was shortened by 0 bases and J by 7 bases, with 15 bases between the two germline ends. The CDR3 has 15 amino acids. In nucleotides, the CDR3 is TGTGCCAGCAGCCAAGAGGGACGGAAAAGGGGTGAAGCTTTCTTT. Translated: CASSQEGRKRGEAFF.

This clonotype occurred a few times. The V and J genes are TRBV29-1 and TRBJ1-5, with D possibly matching TRBD1 (6 bases). Germline loops: CDR1 SQVTM, CDR2 ANQGSEA. V lost 4 bases and J 4 bases, leaving 14 bases between the germline ends. This CDR3 has 14 residues. CDR3 amino acids: CSVVSGDGNQPQHF. CDR3 sequence (DNA): TGCAGCGTTGTTTCAGGGGATGGGAATCAGCCCCAGCATTTT.

This clonotype has a handful of counts. This chain links TRBV13 with TRBJ1-6; D is unclear. The ends were cut back, 5 bases at V and 10 bases at J, with 15 bases in the middle. CDR3 length: 14 residues. Germline V lookup: CDR1 PRHDT, CDR2 FYEKMQ (reference sequence). CDR3 nucleotides: TGTGCCAGCAGCCCCCCTCGTGATGGGTCACCCCTCCACTTT. Its protein product is CASSPPRDGSPLHF.

The chain is built from TRBV25-1 and TRBJ2-1, with D perhaps matching TRBD2 (5 bases). The CDR3 length is 13 residues. V was shortened by 1 base and J by 15 bases, with 16 bases between the two germline ends. Germline V CDR1 and CDR2: MGHDK, SYGVNS. The CDR3 loop reads CASSEFTGKRRFF. The CDR3 DNA is TGTGCCAGCAGTGAATTTACGGGAAAAAGGAGGTTCTTC.

There are a few counts of this clonotype. J is TRBJ1-5 and V is TRBV4-1; TRBD1 matches at 7 bases. CDR1 and CDR2 from the germline V gene are MGHRA and YSYEKL. This CDR3 is 14 amino acids long. With 3 bases clipped from V and 9 bases from J, the junction kept 8 bases outside the gene matches. The CDR3 DNA follows: TGCGCCAGCAGCCAGCCTGGGACAGCATCGCCCCAGCATTTT. This translates into CASSQPGTASPQHF.

V and J are TRBV27 and TRBJ1-5, with D possibly TRBD1 on 6 matching bases. CDR1 and CDR2 from the germline V gene are MNHEY and SMNVEV (reference sequence). V was shortened by 5 bases and J by 7 bases, with 18 bases between the two germline ends. This CDR3 comprises 15 residues. The CDR3: CASSVLPGAGQPQHF. CDR3 DNA sequence: TGTGCCAGCAGTGTCCTCCCGGGGGCAGGGCAGCCCCAGCATTTT.

This clonotype was seen more than once but under ten times. This sequence joins TRBV12-3 or TRBV12-4 and TRBJ2-7; no reliable D call. There are 11 residues in the CDR3. Deletions cut 5 bases from V and 4 bases from J, with 6 bases between. CDR3 sequence reads: CASSRRYEQYF. The CDR3 DNA is TGTGCCAGCAGTAGACGGTACGAGCAGTACTTC.

This clonotype was detected many times. V gene TRBV12-3 or TRBV12-4 combines with J gene TRBJ2-3; tentatively, D is TRBD1 (6 bases). V lost 6 bases to trimming and J lost 6 bases, with 10 bases between them. This CDR3 is 12 amino acids long. This CDR3 reads CASSPDRDTQYF. The CDR3, as DNA: TGTGCCAGCAGCCCTGACAGGGATACGCAGTATTTT.

The sample holds many counts of this clonotype. The chain uses TRBV7-2 and TRBJ2-2; 8 bases are shared with TRBD2. The V gene end was trimmed by 0 bases and the J gene end by 4 bases; junction bases not matched to a gene: 1. From germline, CDR1 is SGHTA and CDR2 FQGNSA. The CDR3 spans 15 residues. The CDR3 loop is CASSLAAGATGELFF. CDR3 DNA sequence: TGTGCCAGCAGCTTAGCAGCGGGAGCCACCGGGGAGCTGTTTTTT.

This clonotype has only a few counts. The genes are TRBV2 and TRBJ2-7, with no clear D. The V gene's germline CDR1 is SNHLY and CDR2 FYNNEI. CDR3 length equals 13 residues. V dropped 7 bases and J dropped 4 bases, with 14 bases sitting between them. CDR3 sequence: CASTQLDKYEQYF. CDR3 DNA sequence: TGTGCCAGCACCCAGCTTGATAAGTACGAGCAGTACTTC.

This clonotype was detected ten times or more. The chain is built from TRBV4-3 and TRBJ2-7; TRBD2 is a possible D gene (5 bases). Germline CDR1 and CDR2: LGHNA and YSLEER. This CDR3 spans 13 amino acids. V gave up 3 bases and J gave up 3 bases, with 9 bases separating them. In nucleotides, the CDR3 is TGCGCCAGCAGCCACGGACGGGACTACGAGCAGTACTTC. This sequence encodes CASSHGRDYEQYF.

This clonotype appeared many times. The chain joins TRBV27 to TRBJ2-3; D might be TRBD2 (6 bases). This CDR3 has 14 amino acids. The V end was cut by 4 bases, the J end by 2 bases, with 10 bases between. Germline V gives CDR1 MNHEY, CDR2 SMNVEV (reference sequence). The CDR3 sequence: CASSSSDPTDTQYF. In DNA, the CDR3 is TGTGCCAGCAGTTCTAGCGACCCCACAGATACGCAGTATTTT.

The sample holds a few counts of this clonotype. This chain joins TRBV11-2 and TRBJ1-1; D perhaps matches TRBD1 (6 bases). CDR1 and CDR2 (germline): SGHAT, FQNNGV. CDR3 length: 15 residues. The V gene lost 2 bases and the J gene lost 4 bases, with 14 bases spanning the gap. CDR3: CASSLTTGTSTEAFF. CDR3 DNA: TGTGCCAGCAGCTTAACCACCGGGACAAGCACTGAAGCTTTCTTT. Together with reference TRBV11-2 and TRBJ1-1, the CDR3 gives the full variable domain: EAGVAQSPRYKIIEKRQSVAFWCNPISGHATLYWYQQILGQGPKLLIQFQNNGVVDDSQLPKDRFSAERLKGVDSTLKIQPAKLEDSAVYLCASSLTTGTSTEAFFGQGTRLTVV.

This clonotype has ten or more counts. The chain links TRBV12-3 or TRBV12-4 to TRBJ2-6; D is unresolved. The CDR3 extends over 15 amino acids. Trimming stripped 3 bases from V and 1 base from J, with 7 bases between. The CDR3 protein is CASSFGLSGANVLTF. CDR3 in DNA: TGTGCCAGCAGTTTCGGGTTGTCTGGGGCCAACGTCCTGACTTTC.

CDR3 amino acids: CASSTDPGAISRGEQYF. The DNA for the CDR3 is TGTGCCAGCAGCACGGACCCCGGGGCCATCTCCAGGGGCGAGCAGTACTTC. The J gene is TRBJ2-7, the V gene TRBV5-5, with D possibly being TRBD1 (6 bases). The germline V and J ends were trimmed by 4 bases and 6 bases, with 26 bases remaining between them. The CDR3 totals 17 residues. The germline CDR1 and CDR2 sequences are SGHKS and YYEKEE (reference sequence).

V gene TRBV20-1 combines with J gene TRBJ2-3, with 7 bases identical to TRBD2. Germline V CDR1 and CDR2: DFQATT, SNEGSKA (reference sequence). The trim removed 3 bases at V and 5 bases at J, leaving 8 bases unmatched. The CDR3 sequence is 14 residues long. CDR3 sequence: CSARSGGGGDTQYF. DNA for the CDR3: TGCAGTGCTAGGTCCGGAGGCGGGGGAGATACGCAGTATTTT.

This clonotype was seen more than once but under ten times. This chain links TRBV6-2 or TRBV6-3 with TRBJ2-3; 10 nucleotides agree with TRBD2. The CDR3 runs 18 residues. Germline V gene data show CDR1 as MNHEY and CDR2 as SVGEGT. After removal of 0 bases from V and 0 bases from J, the junction contained 6 bases not matched to a gene. Here the CDR3 DNA reads TGTGCCAGCAGTTACTCGTTACTAGCGGGGTTAAGCACAGATACGCAGTATTTT. Amino acids: CASSYSLLAGLSTDTQYF.